These 22 T cell receptor beta chains were sequenced from one sample in a study of radiotherapy plus CTLA-4 blockade in lung cancer. Data came from immunoSEQ multiplex PCR; TCRdb stores just in-frame clones and leaves some out. This sample has around 120,000 clones, with 78% found just once. The sample here was peripheral blood, taken from a patient treated with radiotherapy plus ipilimumab. The source is a human donor with non-small cell lung cancer who had a partial response to radiotherapy plus ipilimumab.

CDR3 region: CASSPGFPGELFF. Here the CDR3 DNA reads TGCGCCAGCAGCCCAGGGTTCCCCGGGGAGCTGTTTTTT. The chain has TRBV5-1 and TRBJ2-2; D is possibly TRBD1 (5 bases). This CDR3 is 13 amino acids long. Trimming shortened V by 4 bases and J by 6 bases, and 10 bases separated the two germline ends. Germline V gene sequence: CDR1 SGHRS, CDR2 YFSETQ.

The chain uses TRBV5-4 and TRBJ2-3, with D perhaps matching TRBD2 (5 bases). CDR1 is SGHNT and CDR2 is YYREEE in the germline V gene (reference sequence). This CDR3 contains 15 residues. The V end was cut by 2 bases, the J end by 0 bases, with 10 bases between. CDR3 nucleotide sequence: TGTGCCAGCAGCTTCCCGCGGGTTAGCACAGATACGCAGTATTTT. Translating it yields CASSFPRVSTDTQYF.

This clone was seen more than once but under ten times. This chain joins TRBV10-3 and TRBJ1-4, with 8 bases identical to TRBD1. The CDR3 contains 15 residues. Germline V gives CDR1 ENHRY, CDR2 SYGVKD. Trimming at V came to 7 bases and at J to 2 bases, leaving 6 bases not matched to a gene. The chain's CDR3 is CAIKDRAGTNEKLFF. As DNA, the CDR3 is TGTGCCATCAAGGACAGGGCCGGTACTAATGAAAAACTGTTTTTT.

This sequence joins TRBV5-6 and TRBJ2-3, with D perhaps matching TRBD2 (5 bases). CDR3 size: 15 residues. Germline CDR1 SGHDT, CDR2 YYEEEE. V was cut by 6 bases and J by 0 bases, with 14 bases left in between. The CDR3 here is CASTPAGGSTDTQYF. In nucleotides, the CDR3 is TGTGCCAGCACTCCGGCGGGCGGGAGCACAGATACGCAGTATTTT. Based on the CDR3 plus reference TRBV5-6 and TRBJ2-3, the full variable domain is DAGVTQSPTHLIKTRGQQVTLRCSPKSGHDTVSWYQQALGQGPQFIFQYYEEEERQRGNFPDRFSGHQFPNYSSELNVNALLLGDSALYLCASTPAGGSTDTQYFGPGTRLTVL.

J is TRBJ1-5 and V is TRBV30; maybe TRBD1 (5 bases). The V gene lost 0 bases and the J gene lost 6 bases, with 9 bases spanning the gap. CDR3 size: 13 residues. The germline V gene has CDR1 GTSNPN and CDR2 SVGIG (reference sequence). Written as DNA, the CDR3 is TGTGCCTGGAGTGTAGGGGATGGTCAGCCCCAGCATTTT. Its protein product is CAWSVGDGQPQHF.

This clone was recorded once. V is TRBV18 and J is TRBJ1-5; 7 bases line up with TRBD1. CDR1 and CDR2 from the germline V gene are KGHSH and LQKENI. This CDR3 is 16 amino acids long. V trimming: 3 bases; J trimming: 4 bases; junction bases outside the gene matches: 9. The DNA of the CDR3 is TGTGCCAGCTCACCCCGGGGGACAGTTGGAAATCAGCCCCAGCATTTT. It codes for CASSPRGTVGNQPQHF.

The V and J genes are TRBV4-3 and TRBJ2-1, with D possibly TRBD1 on 6 matching bases. V was shortened by 0 bases and J by 3 bases, with 12 bases between the two germline ends. Germline CDR1 LGHNA, CDR2 YSLEER. The CDR3 consists of 16 residues. CDR3 residues: CASSQDSQGDYNEQFF. The CDR3, as DNA: TGCGCCAGCAGCCAAGATTCACAGGGTGACTACAATGAGCAGTTCTTC.

This chain uses TRBV5-4 with TRBJ2-7, with TRBD2 matching over 14 bases. V lost 0 bases, J lost 2 bases, and 1 base stayed unmatched. Per germline, CDR1 SGHNT and CDR2 YYREEE (reference sequence). The CDR3 length is 16 residues. CDR3 protein: CASSLGGLAGAYEQYV. CDR3 sequence (DNA): TGTGCCAGCAGCTTGGGGGGACTAGCGGGAGCCTACGAGCAGTACGTC.

The V gene is TRBV20-1, the J gene TRBJ2-5; D remains ambiguous. Trimming cost V 6 bases and J 2 bases, with 7 bases left between them. The CDR3 loop spans 11 amino acids. CDR1 and CDR2 (germline): DFQATT, SNEGSKA (reference sequence). The CDR3 DNA follows: TGCAGTGCAGCCGCTCAAGAGACCCAGTACTTC. Protein: CSAAAQETQYF.

CDR3 in DNA: TGTGCCAGCAGCGCGACAGGGTATGAAAACACCATATATTTT. Amino acid sequence: CASSATGYENTIYF. The chain combines TRBV9 with TRBJ1-3; 7 bases agree with TRBD1. The CDR3 length is 14 residues. Germline CDR1 is SGDLS and CDR2 is YYNGEE. The trim removed 3 bases at V and 6 bases at J, leaving 6 bases unmatched. The complete variable domain, with remaining parts taken from reference TRBV9 and TRBJ1-3, reads DSGVTQTPKHLITATGQRVTLRCSPRSGDLSVYWYQQSLDQGLQFLIQYYNGEERAKGNILERFSAQQFPDLHSELNLSSLELGDSALYFCASSATGYENTIYFGEGSWLTVV.

This clone occurred a few times. J is TRBJ2-7 and V is TRBV28; no firm D call. The CDR3 is 14 amino acids. Germline loops: CDR1 MDHEN, CDR2 SYDVKM. V dropped 5 bases and J dropped 6 bases, with 17 bases sitting between them. This CDR3 is CASSQYSRMAEQYF. The DNA of the CDR3 is TGTGCCAGCAGTCAGTACTCGAGGATGGCCGAGCAGTACTTC.

The rearrangement joins TRBV6-5 to TRBJ2-1; the D is unclear. The germline V gene encodes CDR1 MNHEY and CDR2 SVGAGI. This CDR3 region has 13 residues. Trimming left V 2 bases short and J 6 bases short, with 8 bases between. The CDR3 here is CASSYVTGNEQFF. The CDR3 DNA sequence: TGTGCCAGCAGTTACGTGACTGGCAATGAGCAGTTCTTC.

The gene calls are TRBV19 and TRBJ2-3, with 9 bases identical to TRBD2. In germline, CDR1 is LNHDA, CDR2 SQIVND (reference sequence). With V trimmed by 7 bases and J by 4 bases, 9 bases remained unmatched. The CDR3 length is 15 residues. The CDR3 sequence: CASKVGGRASDTQYF. In nucleotides, the CDR3 is TGTGCCAGTAAGGTGGGCGGGAGGGCCTCAGATACGCAGTATTTT.

The chain is built from TRBV19 and TRBJ2-1, with D perhaps TRBD1 (5 bases). The CDR3 consists of 12 residues. Per the germline V gene, CDR1 is LNHDA and CDR2 is SQIVND (reference sequence). V was pared by 3 bases and J by 8 bases, with 8 bases between. Written as DNA, the CDR3 is TGTGCCAGTAGTATTCTAGGGGATGAGCAGTTCTTC. It encodes CASSILGDEQFF. Full variable domain (outside the CDR3, taken from reference TRBV19 and TRBJ2-1): DGGITQSPKYLFRKEGQNVTLSCEQNLNHDAMYWYRQDPGQGLRLIYYSQIVNDFQKGDIAEGYSVSREKKESFPLTVTSAQKNPTAFYLCASSILGDEQFFGPGTRLTVL.

The chain joins TRBV7-2 to TRBJ1-1, with D perhaps matching TRBD1 (6 bases). V was cut by 3 bases and J by 11 bases, with 25 bases left in between. The CDR3 has 16 residues. In germline, CDR1 is SGHTA, CDR2 FQGNSA. The CDR3, as DNA: TGTGCCAGCAGCTTGGGGACACGGTGGCAGGGCGAACGGGCTTTCTTT. It translates to CASSLGTRWQGERAFF.

This clone was seen only a few times. The chain carries TRBV10-2 and TRBJ1-1, with D unresolved. Germline CDR1 is WSHSY and CDR2 is SAAADI. V lost 10 bases to trimming and J lost 1 base, with 13 bases between them. There are 13 residues in the CDR3. CDR3 sequence: CATRSQPNTEAFF. The CDR3, as DNA: TGCGCCACCAGGTCACAGCCGAACACTGAAGCTTTCTTT.

This clone was recorded once. This rearrangement joins TRBV6-5 to TRBJ1-2; 7 nucleotides align to TRBD1. Trimming removed 2 bases from V and 5 bases from J; junction bases left unmatched: 5. The CDR3 length is 14 residues. Germline V gene data show CDR1 as MNHEY and CDR2 as SVGAGI. The CDR3 nucleotides read TGTGCCAGCAGTTACGAGGGACAGTCATATGGCTACACCTTC. Its translation is CASSYEGQSYGYTF.

This clone came up many times. The chain is built from TRBV7-3 and TRBJ1-2, with D tentatively TRBD1 (5 bases). With 6 bases removed from V and 4 bases from J, the gap between germline ends came to 15 bases. The CDR3 totals 14 residues. CDR1 and CDR2 (germline): SGHTA, FQGTGA. This chain's CDR3 is CASSYDRQGYGYTF. For the CDR3, the DNA is TGTGCCAGCAGTTATGATCGCCAGGGCTATGGCTACACCTTC.

V and J are TRBV19 and TRBJ1-5; 8 bases align to TRBD1. The germline gives CDR1 LNHDA, CDR2 SQIVND (reference sequence). The CDR3 is 16 residues long. V gave up 7 bases and J gave up 0 bases; unmatched junction bases: 8. CDR3 protein: CASTNGQGDSNQPQHF. CDR3 coding DNA: TGTGCCAGTACCAACGGACAGGGCGATAGCAATCAGCCCCAGCATTTT.

This sequence joins TRBV19 and TRBJ2-2; D remains ambiguous. The CDR3 extends over 13 amino acids. Germline V gene lookup returns CDR1 LNHDA and CDR2 SQIVND (reference sequence). The germline V and J ends were trimmed by 6 bases and 0 bases, with 5 bases remaining between them. The CDR3 sequence: CASREPNTGELFF. Here the CDR3 DNA reads TGTGCCAGTAGGGAGCCGAACACCGGGGAGCTGTTTTTT.

The rearrangement links TRBV9 to TRBJ2-7; 7 bases match TRBD2. The CDR3 consists of 16 residues. Germline V CDR1 and CDR2: SGDLS, YYNGEE. Germline trimming cut 0 bases from V and 2 bases from J; bases unmatched to any gene: 8. The CDR3 protein is CASSVALTSSPYEQYF. The CDR3 bases are TGTGCCAGCAGCGTAGCTCTGACTAGCTCCCCCTACGAGCAGTACTTC.

This chain links TRBV5-4 with TRBJ2-7; 12 positions match TRBD1. J was trimmed by 7 bases and V by 0 bases; bases with no gene match: 5. CDR1 is SGHNT and CDR2 is YYREEE in the germline V gene (reference sequence). CDR3 length: 15 residues. Written as DNA, the CDR3 is TGTGCCAGCAGCTTGGCGGGACAGGGGGCCCGGGAGCAGTACTTC. This codes for CASSLAGQGAREQYF.